Reported below is one T cell receptor (beta chain). Antigen specificity is unknown. This CDR3 spans 13 amino acids. V lost 5 bases to trimming and J lost 5 bases, with 13 bases between them. Germline V gene sequence: CDR1 MNHNY, CDR2 SVGAGI (reference sequence). This specimen comes from a study of cytomegalovirus exposure and HLA in healthy donors. The study's findings and limits: The dataset shows that most TCR sequences were rare, while some public TCRs occurred in many donors. A few chains tied to CMV proved CMV antigen-specific in vitro.

Primers included in the PCR were 60 Vbeta and 13 Jbeta primers. Here immunoSEQ multiplex PCR was the method, and the copy in TCRdb shows in-frame clones only, minus some. The sample consists of 150,000 to 200,000 clones, under 90% of them appearing once. The rearrangement joins TRBV6-6 to TRBJ2-7; the D gene is possibly TRBD1 (6 bases). This clonotype was obtained from a man under 40 in good health and CMV-seropositive. Sequenced material: PBMCs. CDR3: CASSTRTAHEQYF. CDR3 nucleotide sequence: TGTGCCAGCAGTACGAGGACAGCGCACGAGCAGTACTTC.